The clone carrying this T cell receptor (beta chain) has only a few counts. Antigen: not known. These data originate in a study of blood T cells in healthy people across ages. Overall study results and limits: Roughly linear declines in TCR beta diversity per million T cells occurred with age. Estimated diversity, derived from one million T cells, was regarded as an underestimate.

Primers used in a second PCR of roughly 6 to 12 cycles were a sample-barcoded 5' primer and a J-beta primer mix. Sequencing recovered at least 2.5 million CDR3-containing paired-end reads from each sample. TCRdb re-called the 5' RACE reads with MiXCR, one entry per CDR3 protein. The table lists 700,000 or so distinct CDR3 sequences, about 20% of them singletons. This TCR derives from a man between 65 and 85 years old in good health. Material for sequencing was blood.

As DNA, the CDR3 is TGTGCCAGCAGCTCAAGCCAAATAACTAGCGGGAGTAACGAGCAGTACTTC. Its translation is CASSSSQITSGSNEQYF. The rearrangement uses TRBV7-2 and TRBJ2-7, with TRBD2 matching 11 bases. Per the germline V gene, CDR1 is SGHTA and CDR2 is FQGNSA. Trimming cost V 4 bases and J 5 bases; bases outside gene matches: 13. The CDR3 loop spans 17 amino acids.